The next 8 T cell receptor beta chains were all read from a single sample in a study of T-cell memory formation after mild COVID-19. Via MiXCR, TCRdb re-called the 5' RACE reads, giving one row per CDR3 protein. The table shows about 350,000 distinct CDR3 sequences, with roughly 13% occurring only once. The sequenced sample consisted of PBMCs or a T cell subset sorted from them (not recorded which). These receptor sequences come from a young man who had mild COVID-19 (a few samples of this study predate the infection). Cell type and time point are not known.

This clonotype was seen many times. The chain uses TRBV12-3 or TRBV12-4 and TRBJ2-7, with 7 bases matching TRBD1. The CDR3 totals 14 residues. Losses at the gene ends were 7 bases for V and 4 bases for J; bases not matched to a gene: 10. CDR3 sequence (DNA): TGTGCCAGCACGTCAAACAGGGGAGATTACGAGCAGTACGTC. Its protein product is CASTSNRGDYEQYV.

This clonotype showed up just a few times. V is TRBV20-1 and J is TRBJ1-1; the D is unclear. The CDR3 sequence is 13 residues long. V lost 6 bases and J lost 1, with 12 bases in between. Germline V gene lookup returns CDR1 DFQATT and CDR2 SNEGSKA (reference sequence). CDR3 bases: TGCAGTGCACCGGTAGCGGGGAACACTGAAGCTTTCTTT. Residues: CSAPVAGNTEAFF.

CDR3 sequence: CASSTTGGEGTEAFF. The CDR3 DNA follows: TGTGCCAGCAGTACAACGGGAGGGGAGGGCACTGAAGCTTTCTTT. The chain combines TRBV6-5 with TRBJ1-1, with D possibly matching TRBD1 (5 bases). With 5 bases removed from V and 4 bases from J, the gap between germline ends came to 17 bases. CDR1 is MNHEY, CDR2 SVGAGI, per germline. CDR3 length equals 15 residues.

The V call is TRBV4-1, the J call TRBJ1-2; 7 bases are shared with TRBD1. After removal of 0 bases from V and 8 bases from J, the junction contained 9 bases not matched to a gene. The germline gives CDR1 MGHRA, CDR2 YSYEKL. The CDR3 spans 15 residues. In DNA, the CDR3 is TGCGCCAGCAGCCAAGATTGGCAGGGGGTAGGCGGCTACACCTTC. Translated: CASSQDWQGVGGYTF.

The chain is built from TRBV7-9 and TRBJ1-1, with 8 bases aligning to TRBD1. This CDR3 region has 16 residues. After removal of 5 bases from V and 0 bases from J, the junction contained 8 bases not matched to a gene. Germline V gene data show CDR1 as SEHNR and CDR2 as FQNEAQ (reference sequence). In nucleotides, the CDR3 is TGTGCCAGCAGCCCCTACAGGGGGGGGTTGAACACTGAAGCTTTCTTT. It specifies CASSPYRGGLNTEAFF.

The table lists this clonotype with many counts. J is TRBJ2-3 and V is TRBV7-2, with D possibly matching TRBD2 (6 bases). Germline V gene data show CDR1 as SGHTA and CDR2 as FQGNSA. The CDR3 extends over 15 amino acids. V shed 6 bases and J shed 1 base, with 14 bases lying between them. CDR3 nucleotide sequence: TGTGCCAGCAGTTTTAGCGGTTCTCGCACAGATACGCAGTATTTT. Its translation: CASSFSGSRTDTQYF.

The gene calls are TRBV13 and TRBJ1-1; 9 bases are a match to TRBD1. This CDR3 is built from 14 residues. The V segment lost 3 bases and the J segment 4 bases; nucleotides outside the gene matches: 3. CDR1 PRHDT and CDR2 FYEKMQ come from the germline V gene (reference sequence). CDR3 amino acids: CASSLGQGLTEAFF. The CDR3 DNA sequence: TGTGCCAGCAGCTTGGGACAGGGCCTCACTGAAGCTTTCTTT.

This chain uses TRBV12-3 or TRBV12-4 with TRBJ1-2; D perhaps matches TRBD1 (5 bases). The CDR3 contains 15 residues. V was trimmed by 3 bases and J by 1 base, leaving 12 bases between them. The CDR3 reads CASSLAGLGNYGYTF. DNA of the CDR3: TGTGCCAGCAGTTTGGCGGGGCTCGGTAACTATGGCTACACCTTC.